Below, 18 T cell receptor beta chains from the same sample are listed, as sequenced in a study of long-term antiretroviral therapy in people with HIV. It was version v3.0 of the immunoSEQ assay that was run at survey level. TCRdb keeps only in-frame clones here, not all; method: immunoSEQ multiplex PCR. The sample records approximately 30,000 clones, roughly 84% being singletons. Sequences were derived from unsorted PBMCs, sampled 3 years after starting antiretroviral therapy. The receptors stem from a man between 40 and 49 years old with HIV.

V gene TRBV6-1 combines with J gene TRBJ2-5; no clear D gene. V lost 1 base and J 3 bases, leaving 9 bases between the germline ends. The CDR3 is made up of 14 amino acids. Germline V CDR1 and CDR2: MNHNS, SASEGT. The CDR3 spells CASSEDPWEETQYF. As DNA, the CDR3 is TGTGCCAGCAGTGAAGACCCGTGGGAAGAGACCCAGTACTTC.

The chain carries TRBV10-3 and TRBJ1-2; D ambiguous. This CDR3 comprises 16 residues. The V gene lost 4 bases and the J gene lost 7 bases, with 22 bases spanning the gap. Germline CDR1 reads ENHRY; CDR2 reads SYGVKD. CDR3 nucleotides: TGTGCCATCAGTGCCGATGACTACCTCACATTGAGTGGCTACACCTTC. This translates into CAISADDYLTLSGYTF.

The chain couples TRBV18 to TRBJ1-2, with D possibly being TRBD1 (6 bases). Germline values: CDR1 KGHSH, CDR2 LQKENI. This CDR3 comprises 16 residues. Trimming took 0 bases from V and 4 from J, leaving 15 bases between them. In DNA, the CDR3 is TGTGCCAGCTCACCACCGCCCGGGGGGGGCCCCTATGGCTACACCTTC. Translating gives CASSPPPGGGPYGYTF. The variable domain in full, with the rest retrieved from reference TRBV18 and TRBJ1-2, is NAGVMQNPRHLVRRRGQEARLRCSPMKGHSHVYWYRQLPEEGLKFMVYLQKENIIDESGMPKERFSAEFPKEGPSILRIQQVVRGDSAAYFCASSPPPGGGPYGYTFGSGTRLTVV.

This clone has a single count. The V call is TRBV2, the J call TRBJ1-5; no reliable D call. V gave up 4 bases and J gave up 0 bases, with 7 bases separating them. The V gene's germline CDR1 is SNHLY and CDR2 FYNNEI. The CDR3 extends over 14 amino acids. The CDR3 bases are TGTGCCAGCAGTGGGTCCGGTAGCAATCAGCCCCAGCATTTT. Amino acid sequence: CASSGSGSNQPQHF.

This chain links TRBV27 with TRBJ1-1, with 8 bases fitting TRBD1. Unmatched junction bases numbered 6, after V lost 2 bases and J lost 7 bases. The CDR3 is made up of 14 amino acids. In germline, CDR1 is MNHEY, CDR2 SMNVEV (reference sequence). The CDR3: CASSLRSGGGEAFF. CDR3 sequence (DNA): TGTGCCAGCAGTTTAAGGTCAGGGGGCGGTGAAGCTTTCTTT.

The V gene is TRBV21-1, the J gene TRBJ2-3; the table calls TRBD2, which could not be checked here. TRBV21-1 is flagged as a pseudogene. The CDR3 extends over 14 amino acids. DNA for the CDR3: TGTGCCAGCAGCAAAGCAAGCGGTGCAGATACGCAGTATTTT. The encoded protein is CASSKASGADTQYF.

The chain uses TRBV27 and TRBJ2-1; 8 nucleotides align to TRBD2. Unmatched junction bases numbered 23, after V lost 8 bases and J lost 5 bases. The CDR3 runs to 19 residues. The V gene's germline CDR1 is MNHEY and CDR2 SMNVEV (reference sequence). CDR3 nucleotide sequence: TGTGCCAGCCTCCAGCGGGGGCGGCAGTACAAGCCCGCCGACAATGAGCAGTTCTTC. Translating it yields CASLQRGRQYKPADNEQFF.

The chain couples TRBV11-2 to TRBJ2-3; 10 positions agree with TRBD2. With 5 bases clipped from V and 2 bases from J, the junction kept 7 bases outside the gene matches. Germline-derived CDR1 and CDR2 are SGHAT and FQNNGV. CDR3 length: 16 residues. For the CDR3, the DNA is TGTGCCAGCAGCACTACTAGCGGGGTATCCACAGATACGCAGTATTTT. It specifies CASSTTSGVSTDTQYF.

The chain has TRBV29-1 and TRBJ2-7; 8 bases line up with TRBD1. The trim removed 6 bases at V and 1 base at J, leaving 2 bases unmatched. The germline gives CDR1 SQVTM, CDR2 ANQGSEA. The CDR3 is 12 residues long. This chain's CDR3 is CSVGQASYEQYF. CDR3 coding DNA: TGCAGCGTGGGACAGGCGTCCTACGAGCAGTACTTC.

The chain combines TRBV2 with TRBJ2-1, with D uncertain. V was shortened by 4 bases and J by 12 bases, with 19 bases between the two germline ends. The CDR3 spans 14 residues. Germline V gene data show CDR1 as SNHLY and CDR2 as FYNNEI. CDR3 region: CASSGAIVILGQFF. For the CDR3, the DNA is TGTGCCAGCAGTGGCGCTATAGTAATCCTAGGGCAGTTCTTC.

The chain uses TRBV5-1 and TRBJ1-1, with TRBD1 identical over 10 bases. The CDR3 runs 17 residues. V lost 4 bases and J lost 1; bases outside the gene matches: 10. Germline assignment: CDR1 SGHRS and CDR2 YFSETQ. The CDR3 DNA reads TGCGCCAGCAGCCCCTTTGGGACAGGGGTGGCGAACACTGAAGCTTTCTTT. This sequence encodes CASSPFGTGVANTEAFF.

The chain uses TRBV19 and TRBJ1-5, with TRBD1 as a possible D gene (5 bases). Germline V gene sequence: CDR1 LNHDA, CDR2 SQIVND (reference sequence). CDR3 size: 15 residues. Trimming took off 4 bases at V and 0 bases at J, with 10 bases between the two ends. The DNA of the CDR3 is TGTGCCAGTAGTAACAACAGGCTTAGCAATCAGCCCCAGCATTTT. Translating it yields CASSNNRLSNQPQHF.

The genes are TRBV6-5 and TRBJ2-5; TRBD2 matches at 8 bases. Looked up from germline, CDR1 is MNHEY and CDR2 is SVGAGI. This CDR3 region has 15 residues. V trimming: 0 bases; J trimming: 3 bases; junction bases outside the gene matches: 3. CDR3 DNA sequence: TGTGCCAGCAGTTACTCGACTAGCGCAAAAGAGACCCAGTACTTC. Translating it yields CASSYSTSAKETQYF.

The chain carries TRBV7-8 and TRBJ1-1; D ambiguous. Germline V gene data show CDR1 as SGHVS and CDR2 as FQNEAQ. The CDR3 has 13 residues. V shed 5 bases and J shed 2 bases, with 9 bases lying between them. This CDR3 is CASSQGQNTEAFF. The CDR3 region has the DNA TGTGCCAGCAGCCAAGGCCAAAACACTGAAGCTTTCTTT.

The chain joins TRBV6-6 to TRBJ1-5; D might be TRBD1 (5 bases). This CDR3 is 16 amino acids long. V shed 0 bases and J shed 2 bases, with 11 bases lying between them. Germline lookup yields CDR1 MNHNY and CDR2 SVGAGI (reference sequence). The CDR3, as DNA: TGTGCCAGCAGTTACTCGGGCGGGGGAGGCAATCAGCCCCAGCATTTT. This sequence encodes CASSYSGGGGNQPQHF.

The rearrangement links TRBV6-1 to TRBJ2-1; weak D call: TRBD1 (5 bases). The V gene's germline CDR1 is MNHNS and CDR2 SASEGT. The length of the CDR3 is 13 residues. With 4 bases removed from V and 8 bases from J, the gap between germline ends came to 12 bases. CDR3 loop: CASSVNRFYEQFF. CDR3 DNA: TGTGCCAGCAGTGTAAACAGGTTTTATGAGCAGTTCTTC.

J is TRBJ2-2 and V is TRBV11-3; D gene uncertain. The CDR3 sequence is 13 residues long. The ends were cut back, 5 bases at V and 8 bases at J, with 12 bases in the middle. Germline CDR1 reads SGHNT; CDR2 reads YENEEA. Here the CDR3 reads CASSLLGGGELFF. Written as DNA, the CDR3 is TGTGCCAGCAGCCTTCTCGGCGGTGGGGAGCTGTTTTTT.

The sample holds one count of this clone. The rearrangement links TRBV15 to TRBJ1-5, with D perhaps TRBD1 (6 bases). The germline V gene has CDR1 LNHNV and CDR2 YYDKDF (reference sequence). The CDR3 has 17 amino acids. Trimming shortened V by 0 bases and J by 6 bases, and 18 bases separated the two germline ends. The CDR3 DNA is TGTGCCACCAGCAGAGATACGGGCCTTACCAGGGGTCAGCCCCAGCATTTT. As protein: CATSRDTGLTRGQPQHF.